The clone carrying this T cell receptor (beta chain) was seen at least ten times. The data derive from a study of blood T cell repertoires in COVID-19. Study in general: Acute and convalescent COVID-19 samples came from the United States, Italy and Spain. The cDNA or gDNA used as material had been derived from T cells, B-cell-depleted T cells, or PBMCs.

The CDR3 runs to 13 residues. With 1 base removed from V and 4 bases from J, the gap between germline ends came to 5 bases. Germline V CDR1 and CDR2: SGHTA, FQGNSA. In the original analysis: Amplifying reference gene primers gave estimates of nucleated cell counts. Only in-frame clones appear in the TCRdb table, and some are missing; sequencing was by immunoSEQ multiplex PCR. From that table come the V and J calls and clone size; the DNA was used to work out D and trimming. The repertoire holds 100,000 to 150,000 clones, nearly 70% seen once, with under 2.5% in the top ten. The sequenced sample was peripheral blood. This sequence was found in a woman in her 70s with acute or convalescent COVID-19. V gene TRBV7-2 combines with J gene TRBJ1-5; D not resolved. CDR3 in amino acids: CASSLGRNQPQHF. As DNA, the CDR3 is TGTGCCAGCAGCTTAGGGAGAAATCAGCCCCAGCATTTT.